These T cell receptor beta chains were read from a single sample in a study of blood T cell repertoires in COVID-19. The data were produced by immunoSEQ multiplex PCR, yet TCRdb's version contains in-frame clones alone and is incomplete. Among around 230,000 clones, 65% to 85% were seen once, and the ten largest hold roughly 7.6%. Sequencing input: peripheral blood. The receptors here all came from a woman in her fifties or sixties with acute or convalescent COVID-19. The CDR3 runs from the conserved cysteine through the conserved F or W. Fields, in order: J gene, D gene, clone size, V gene, CDR3 DNA, CDR3 protein. D genes are given only for firm matches. A clone size is listed for some rows: how often the clone was seen (once, few, many), or a class if it is expanded.

TRBJ2-1 TRBD2 - TRBV5-8 TGTGCCAGCACTATGTCGGCTAGCGGGAGTGTCTATGAGCAGTTCTTC CASTMSASGSVYEQFF
TRBJ1-1 - - TRBV5-1 TGCGCCAGCAGCTCTATGACAGGTAAAGGCACTGAAGCTTTCTTT CASSSMTGKGTEAFF
TRBJ1-2 TRBD1 - TRBV25-1 TGTGCCAGCAGTAAAGGACAGGACCACTATGGCTACACCTTC CASSKGQDHYGYTF
TRBJ2-7 TRBD1 few TRBV27 TGTGCCAGCAGTTCTTCCGGGACAGGGGTGGGCGAGCAGTACTTC CASSSSGTGVGEQYF
TRBJ1-2 - - TRBV6-1 TGTGCCAGCAGGCAGGGTGACTATGGCTACACCTTC CASRQGDYGYTF
TRBJ2-5 - - TRBV11-1 TGTGCCAGCAGCCCGGAAGACAGAGGACAAGAGACCCAGTACTTC CASSPEDRGQETQYF
TRBJ2-1 TRBD2 few TRBV19 TGTGCCAGTAGTATCAACCGGGGACTAGCGGGACAGGATGAGCAGTTCTTC CASSINRGLAGQDEQFF
TRBJ2-1 TRBD1 - TRBV29-1 TGCAGCGTCCCAGGGGACAGGGGCTCATACAATGAGCAGTTCTTC CSVPGDRGSYNEQFF
TRBJ2-1 - once TRBV4-1 TGCGCCAGCAGCCAAGAAGAGCGGGCGCACAATGAGCAGTTCTTC CASSQEERAHNEQFF
TRBJ1-4 - - TRBV2 TGTGCCAGCAGTCCCCGGACAGCAACTAATGAAAAACTGTTTTTT CASSPRTATNEKLFF